This TCR beta chain was observed in a study of T cell responses to AZD1222 COVID-19 vaccine. Points from the study as a whole: Across spike, vaccine-associated CD4 TCRs were found, dominant at 160-218 and 743-854. Just a handful of people given AZD1222 tested seropositive at baseline.

The sample holds a few counts of this clone. The antigen is not known. Libraries were prepared by immunoSEQ multiplex PCR; TCRdb keeps only in-frame clonotypes and omits some of them. The table shows about 120,000 clones, with roughly four fifths occurring only once. Germline V gives CDR1 SQVTM, CDR2 ANQGSEA. The CDR3 has 14 amino acids. J lost 4 bases, V lost 6 bases, and 8 bases had no gene match. The TCR sequence derives from an adult in good health. The material was peripheral blood, obtained on day 0 of AZD1222 vaccination. This chain links TRBV29-1 with TRBJ1-2; TRBD1 aligns across 10 bases. The CDR3 here is CSVETGGAGYGYTF. The CDR3 coding sequence is TGCAGCGTAGAGACAGGGGGCGCCGGCTATGGCTACACCTTC.